Each of the 15 T cell receptor beta chains below was sequenced from the same sample in a study of T cell responses to AZD1222 COVID-19 vaccine. Profiled with immunoSEQ multiplex PCR; TCRdb holds only in-frame clones, not every one. The sample contains 150,000 or so clones, about 90% of which appear only once. The starting material was peripheral blood, obtained on day 0 of MenACWY control vaccination. The receptors come from an adult in good health.

V gene TRBV19 combines with J gene TRBJ1-5, with TRBD1 matching 7 bases. The CDR3 is 16 residues long. In germline, CDR1 is LNHDA, CDR2 SQIVND (reference sequence). J lost 1 base, V lost 5 bases, and 8 bases had no gene match. CDR3 sequence (DNA): TGTGCCAGTAGTTCCTCGACAGGGTCGAGCAATCAGCCCCAGCATTTT. This codes for CASSSSTGSSNQPQHF. The variable domain in full, with the rest retrieved from reference TRBV19 and TRBJ1-5, is DGGITQSPKYLFRKEGQNVTLSCEQNLNHDAMYWYRQDPGQGLRLIYYSQIVNDFQKGDIAEGYSVSREKKESFPLTVTSAQKNPTAFYLCASSSSTGSSNQPQHFGDGTRLSIL.

CDR3 nucleotides: TGTGCCAGTTCATCAGGGTCCAAGAGGACCTATAATTCACCCCTCCACTTT. It codes for CASSSGSKRTYNSPLHF. V is TRBV27 and J is TRBJ1-6; D perhaps matches TRBD1 (5 bases). The germline CDR1 and CDR2 sequences are MNHEY and SMNVEV (reference sequence). This CDR3 spans 17 amino acids. V was trimmed by 9 bases and J by 2 bases, leaving 20 bases between them.

This rearrangement joins TRBV19 to TRBJ1-5, with D maybe TRBD1 (5 bases). CDR1 and CDR2 from the germline V gene are LNHDA and SQIVND (reference sequence). V shed 6 bases and J shed 0 bases, with 15 bases lying between them. The CDR3 sequence is 16 residues long. CDR3 in amino acids: CASRGVGGTSNQPQHF. CDR3 nucleotides: TGTGCCAGTAGGGGGGTTGGAGGGACTAGCAATCAGCCCCAGCATTTT.

This chain's CDR3 is CASSKPRASGTEAFF. The CDR3 DNA reads as TGTGCCAGTAGTAAACCCCGGGCGTCGGGAACTGAAGCTTTCTTT. The gene calls are TRBV19 and TRBJ1-1, with D hard to call. The CDR3 has 15 residues. Deletions cut 4 bases from V and 5 bases from J, with 17 bases between. Germline V lookup: CDR1 LNHDA, CDR2 SQIVND (reference sequence).

The chain links TRBV10-3 to TRBJ2-7; 10 nucleotides match TRBD1. The CDR3 loop spans 17 amino acids. V trimming: 4 bases; J trimming: 7 bases; junction bases outside the gene matches: 16. Germline assignment: CDR1 ENHRY and CDR2 SYGVKD. The CDR3 DNA is TGTGCCATCAGTGCAACTAACTCGGGACAGGGGTTTGGAGAGCAGTACTTC. Protein sequence: CAISATNSGQGFGEQYF.

The chain combines TRBV28 with TRBJ2-7, with 10 bases fitting TRBD1. The ends lost 5 bases at V and 6 bases at J; junction bases unmatched: 10. This CDR3 has 15 residues. CDR1 is MDHEN and CDR2 is SYDVKM in the germline V gene. CDR3 DNA: TGTGCCAGCAGTAACCTCCCGGGACAGGGGCCCGAGCAGTACTTC. Encoded protein: CASSNLPGQGPEQYF.

The gene calls are TRBV19 and TRBJ1-6; D possibly corresponds to TRBD1 (5 bases). Germline CDR1 and CDR2: LNHDA and SQIVND (reference sequence). V lost 5 bases and J 12 bases, leaving 20 bases between the germline ends. This CDR3 has 15 amino acids. The CDR3 reads CASSFGPGRGLPLHF. The CDR3 bases are TGTGCCAGTAGTTTTGGCCCGGGACGCGGTTTACCCCTCCACTTT.

This chain joins TRBV3-1 (or the pseudogene TRBV3-2) and TRBJ2-2, with 10 positions matching TRBD1. Germline lookup yields CDR1 LGHDT and CDR2 YNNKEL (reference sequence). The V gene end was trimmed by 4 bases and the J gene end by 4 bases; junction bases not matched to a gene: 6. This CDR3 is 16 amino acids long. The CDR3 reads CASSRLRTGGTGELFF. CDR3 nucleotides: TGTGCCAGCAGCCGACTCCGGACAGGGGGCACCGGGGAGCTGTTTTTT.

The rearrangement joins TRBV5-3 to TRBJ1-2, with unresolved D. TRBV5-3 is noted as an ORF with a role that remains uncertain. The CDR3 runs 14 residues. Between the trimmed V and J ends, which lost 3 bases and 0 bases, there was a span of 9 bases. CDR3 sequence: CARSWLTTNYGYTF. The CDR3 DNA reads as TGTGCCAGAAGCTGGTTAACTACTAACTATGGCTACACCTTC.

The V call is TRBV10-2, the J call TRBJ1-1; a possible D gene is TRBD1 (6 bases). Per germline, CDR1 WSHSY and CDR2 SAAADI. Deletions cut 3 bases from V and 0 bases from J, with 8 bases between. This CDR3 is built from 14 residues. CDR3 bases: TGCGCCAGCAGTGACGGGGGGCTGAACACTGAAGCTTTCTTT. It codes for CASSDGGLNTEAFF.

The chain combines TRBV11-1 with TRBJ2-1, with D perhaps matching TRBD2 (6 bases). The CDR3 contains 16 residues. CDR1 is SGHAT and CDR2 is FQDESV in the germline V gene (reference sequence). V was pared by 0 bases and J by 5 bases, with 14 bases between. For the CDR3, the DNA is TGTGCCAGCAGCTTAGCGTGGGCGGGGCTCGACAATGAGCAGTTCTTC. It codes for CASSLAWAGLDNEQFF.

J is TRBJ1-5 and V is TRBV7-9, with D uncertain. V lost 1 base and J lost 2, with 9 bases in between. The CDR3 contains 15 residues. Germline CDR1 SEHNR, CDR2 FQNEAQ (reference sequence). CDR3 coding DNA: TGTGCCAGCAGCTTAGTCGGGGTTGGCAATCAGCCCCAGCATTTT. It specifies CASSLVGVGNQPQHF.

The chain employs TRBV12-5 and TRBJ2-7, with 10 bases fitting TRBD1. Germline-derived CDR1 and CDR2 are LGHNT and FRNRAP. The CDR3 loop spans 16 amino acids. The V gene end was trimmed by 3 bases and the J gene end by 1 base; junction bases not matched to a gene: 6. The CDR3 loop reads CASGFLSGQGSYEQYF. The CDR3 DNA reads TGTGCTAGTGGTTTCCTCTCGGGACAGGGGTCCTACGAGCAGTACTTC.

The rearrangement links TRBV21-1 to TRBJ1-1. TRBV21-1 is reported as a pseudogene. The CDR3 extends over 14 amino acids. The CDR3 reads CASSGTLENTEAFF. The CDR3 region has the DNA TGTGCCAGTTCCGGGACCTTAGAGAACACTGAAGCTTTCTTT.

This CDR3 reads CASSPRQGAGEQYF. The CDR3, as DNA: TGTGCCAGCAGCCCCCGACAGGGGGCTGGCGAGCAGTACTTC. The J gene is TRBJ2-7, the V gene TRBV3-1 (or the pseudogene TRBV3-2); TRBD1 matches 10 bases. Per the germline V gene, CDR1 is LGHDT and CDR2 is YNNKEL (reference sequence). The CDR3 sequence is 14 residues long. V trimming: 4 bases; J trimming: 6 bases; junction bases outside the gene matches: 6.